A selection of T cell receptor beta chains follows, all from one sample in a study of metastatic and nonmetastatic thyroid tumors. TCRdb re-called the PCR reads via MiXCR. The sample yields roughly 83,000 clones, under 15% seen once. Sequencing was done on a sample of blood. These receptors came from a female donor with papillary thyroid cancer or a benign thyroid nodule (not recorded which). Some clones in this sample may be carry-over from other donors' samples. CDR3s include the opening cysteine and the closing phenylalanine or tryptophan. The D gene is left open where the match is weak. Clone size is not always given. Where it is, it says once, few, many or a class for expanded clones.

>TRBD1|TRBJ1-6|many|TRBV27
CASVRDRNSPLHF
TGTGCCAGCGTGAGGGACAGAAATTCACCCCTCCACTTT
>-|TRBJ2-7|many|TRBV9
CASSVGPSSYEQYF
TGTGCCAGCAGCGTAGGTCCGAGCTCCTACGAGCAGTACTTC
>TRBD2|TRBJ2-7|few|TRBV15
CATSRDRGTSGEQYF
TGTGCCACCAGCAGAGATAGGGGGACTAGCGGGGAGCAGTACTTC
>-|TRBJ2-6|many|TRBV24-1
CATSDPGFRANVLTF
TGTGCCACCAGTGACCCAGGATTCCGAGCCAACGTCCTGACTTTC
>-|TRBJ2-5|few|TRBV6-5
CASRSGEETQYF
TGTGCCAGCAGGAGTGGGGAAGAGACCCAGTACTTC
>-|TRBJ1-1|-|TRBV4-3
CASSQDGGNTEAFF
TGCGCCAGCAGCCAAGACGGGGGAAACACTGAAGCTTTCTTT
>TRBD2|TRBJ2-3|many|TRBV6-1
CASRHISGGAIDTQYF
TGTGCCAGCAGACATATTAGCGGGGGGGCAATAGATACGCAGTATTTT
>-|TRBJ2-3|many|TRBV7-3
CASSLLGGGGWDTQYF
TGTGCCAGCAGCTTACTAGGAGGAGGCGGTTGGGATACGCAGTATTTT
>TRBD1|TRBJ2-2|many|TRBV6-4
CASSPRRQGVWANTGELFF
TGTGCCAGCAGTCCGAGGAGACAGGGAGTGTGGGCGAACACCGGGGAGCTGTTTTTT
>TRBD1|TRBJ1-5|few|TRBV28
CASSSVTGGLGHPQHF
TGTGCCAGCAGTTCAGTGACAGGGGGCTTGGGTCATCCCCAGCATTTT
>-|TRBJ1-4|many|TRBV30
CAWSVTGPPNEKLFF
TGTGCCTGGAGTGTTACAGGACCCCCTAATGAAAAACTGTTTTTT
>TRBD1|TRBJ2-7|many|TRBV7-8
CASSTSGTGGLEQYF
TGTGCCAGCAGCACCTCCGGGACAGGAGGGCTCGAGCAGTACTTC
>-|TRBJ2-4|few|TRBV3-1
CASSQVEGEDKNIQYF
TGTGCCAGCAGCCAAGTCGAGGGGGAGGACAAAAACATTCAGTACTTC
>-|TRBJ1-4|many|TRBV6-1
CASSEIWGYNEKLFF
TGTGCCAGCAGCGAGATATGGGGCTATAATGAAAAACTGTTTTTT
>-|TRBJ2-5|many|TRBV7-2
CASSFGGAGRETQYF
TGTGCCAGCAGCTTCGGAGGGGCGGGGAGAGAGACCCAGTACTTC
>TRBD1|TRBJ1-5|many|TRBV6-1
CASSANTGGVQPQHF
TGTGCCAGCAGTGCCAACACAGGGGGAGTTCAGCCCCAGCATTTT
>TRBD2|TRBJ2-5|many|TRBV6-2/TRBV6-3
CASSYRRGGRQETQYF
TGTGCCAGCAGTTACAGGCGGGGGGGCCGCCAAGAGACCCAGTACTTC
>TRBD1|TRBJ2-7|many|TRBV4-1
CASSQNRQGGAYEQYF
TGCGCCAGCAGCCAAAACCGACAGGGTGGGGCCTACGAGCAGTACTTC
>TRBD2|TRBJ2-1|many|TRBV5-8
CASSFRREGQFF
TGTGCCAGCAGCTTTAGAAGGGAGGGACAGTTCTTC
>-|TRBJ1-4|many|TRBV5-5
CASSLTAGEKLFF
TGTGCCAGCAGCTTGACGGCGGGGGAAAAACTGTTTTTT
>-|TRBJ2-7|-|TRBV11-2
CASILTAGSTPHEQYF
TGTGCCAGCATCTTAACCGCAGGCAGCACCCCCCACGAGCAGTACTTC
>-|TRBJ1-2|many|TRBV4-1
CASSLRPRLPYYGYTF
TGCGCCAGCAGCCTACGCCCTCGTTTGCCTTACTATGGCTACACCTTC
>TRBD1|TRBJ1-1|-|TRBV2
CASSEAALGQGGTEAFF
TGTGCCAGCAGTGAAGCGGCCCTGGGACAGGGAGGAACCGAAGCCTTCTTT
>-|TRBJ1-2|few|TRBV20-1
CSAERGGPNYGYTF
TGCAGTGCCGAGAGGGGCGGACCCAACTATGGCTACACCTTC
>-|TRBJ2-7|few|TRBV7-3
CASSSSSYEQYF
TGTGCCAGCAGCTCGAGCTCCTACGAGCAGTACTTC
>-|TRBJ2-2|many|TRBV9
CASSVEGTLGELFF
TGTGCCAGCAGCGTAGAAGGGACCCTCGGGGAGCTGTTTTTT
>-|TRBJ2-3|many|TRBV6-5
CASSYSRVQDTQYF
TGTGCCAGCAGTTACTCGAGAGTTCAAGATACGCAGTATTTT
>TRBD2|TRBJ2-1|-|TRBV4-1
CAGSQDPILAGGSNEQFF
TGCGCCGGCAGCCAAGATCCTATCCTAGCGGGGGGGTCTAATGAGCAGTTCTTC
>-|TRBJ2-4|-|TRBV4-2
CASSQESRVGDIQYF
TGTGCCAGCAGCCAAGAAAGCAGGGTTGGGGACATTCAGTACTTC
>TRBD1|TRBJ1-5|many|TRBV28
CASSFGEGRGLNQPQHF
TGTGCCAGCAGTTTTGGTGAGGGCAGGGGGCTCAATCAGCCCCAGCATTTT
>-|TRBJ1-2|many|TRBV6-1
CASSPRPPTDTNYGYTF
TGTGCCAGCAGTCCGCGTCCTCCGACCGATACTAACTATGGCTACACCTTC
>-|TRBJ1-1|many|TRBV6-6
CASSYSSRSNTEAFF
TGTGCCAGCAGTTACTCGAGTCGGTCGAACACTGAAGCTTTCTTT
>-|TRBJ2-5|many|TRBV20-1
CSARDSARGSHQETQYF
TGCAGTGCTAGAGATTCGGCGCGGGGAAGCCACCAAGAGACCCAGTACTTC